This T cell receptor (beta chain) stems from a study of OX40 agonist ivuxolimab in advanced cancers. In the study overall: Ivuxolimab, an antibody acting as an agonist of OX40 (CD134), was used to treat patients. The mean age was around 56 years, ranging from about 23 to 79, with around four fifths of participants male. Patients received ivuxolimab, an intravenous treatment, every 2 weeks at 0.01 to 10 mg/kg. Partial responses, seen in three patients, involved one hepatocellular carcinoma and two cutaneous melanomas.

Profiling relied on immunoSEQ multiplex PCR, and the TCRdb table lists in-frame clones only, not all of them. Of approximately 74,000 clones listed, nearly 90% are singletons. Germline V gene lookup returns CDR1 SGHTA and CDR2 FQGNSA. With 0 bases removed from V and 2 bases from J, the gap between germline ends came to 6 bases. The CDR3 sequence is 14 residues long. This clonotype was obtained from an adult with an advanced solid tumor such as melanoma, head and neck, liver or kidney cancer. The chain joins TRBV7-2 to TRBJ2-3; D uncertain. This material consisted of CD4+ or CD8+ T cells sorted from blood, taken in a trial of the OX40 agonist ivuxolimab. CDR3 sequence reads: CASSLASVTDTQYF. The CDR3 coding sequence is TGTGCCAGCAGCTTAGCTTCAGTCACAGATACGCAGTATTTT.